Presented here are 17 T cell receptor beta chains from one specimen sequenced in a study of CD8 T cells in Susac syndrome. Reverse transcription used about 0.45 to 1 ug RNA and random hexamers. TCRdb analysed the immunoSEQ multiplex PCR reads with MiXCR anew, one entry per CDR3 protein. The sample carries a few hundred thousand distinct CDR3 sequences, approximately 85% recorded once. Sequencing was done on a sample of CD8+ T cells from PBMCs. The receptors originated from a human donor with multiple sclerosis.

The chain links TRBV29-1 to TRBJ2-7, with 9 nucleotides matching TRBD2. Germline V gives CDR1 SQVTM, CDR2 ANQGSEA. The CDR3 spans 15 residues. Trimming removed 3 bases from V and 3 bases from J; junction bases left unmatched: 9. The CDR3, as DNA: TGCAGCGTTGAGACTAGCGGAAACTCTCGCTACGAGCAGTACTTC. Its translation is CSVETSGNSRYEQYF.

This chain joins TRBV7-8 and TRBJ2-5, with D perhaps being TRBD1 or TRBD2 (5 bases each). V lost 5 bases, J lost 4 bases, and 11 bases lay in between. This CDR3 is built from 13 residues. Looked up from germline, CDR1 is SGHVS and CDR2 is FQNEAQ. The CDR3 DNA reads TGTGCCAGCAGCGCCCAGGGAGCAGAGACCCAGTACTTC. Protein product: CASSAQGAETQYF.

The chain joins TRBV27 to TRBJ1-1; tentatively, D is TRBD1 (6 bases). Germline-derived CDR1 and CDR2 are MNHEY and SMNVEV (reference sequence). The V end lost 6 bases, the J end lost 1 base, and 9 bases lay between the germline ends. The CDR3 consists of 13 residues. CDR3 in DNA: TGTGCCAGCAGACGGGACACGAACACTGAAGCTTTCTTT. It specifies CASRRDTNTEAFF.

The V and J genes are TRBV19 and TRBJ1-1; TRBD1 might be the D (6 bases). V lost 5 bases, J lost 4 bases, and 11 bases lay in between. This CDR3 contains 13 residues. Germline V CDR1 and CDR2: LNHDA, SQIVND (reference sequence). In DNA form, the CDR3 reads TGTGCCAGTAGTTTAGGGGACACCACTGAAGCTTTCTTT. Its translation: CASSLGDTTEAFF.

This clonotype was recorded once. The chain couples TRBV6-5 to TRBJ2-5; 7 nucleotides align to TRBD1. V lost 2 bases to trimming and J lost 5 bases; unmatched junction nucleotides: 5. The CDR3 extends over 14 amino acids. Germline assignment: CDR1 MNHEY and CDR2 SVGAGI. The CDR3 sequence: CASSYTTGLETQYF. The CDR3 DNA is TGTGCCAGCAGTTACACGACAGGGCTGGAGACCCAGTACTTC.

The chain recombines TRBV27 with TRBJ2-1; 7 bases match TRBD1. Trimming cost V 5 bases and J 0 bases; bases outside gene matches: 4. Germline V gene lookup returns CDR1 MNHEY and CDR2 SMNVEV (reference sequence). The CDR3 spans 15 residues. The DNA for the CDR3 is TGTGCCAGCAGTGATGGGACAGCCTCCTACAATGAGCAGTTCTTC. Encoded protein: CASSDGTASYNEQFF.

The table lists this clonotype with many counts. V is TRBV5-8 and J is TRBJ2-2; TRBD1 agrees at 7 bases. Germline-derived CDR1 and CDR2 are SGHTS and YDEGEE. With 4 bases clipped from V and 8 bases from J, the junction kept 11 bases outside the gene matches. This CDR3 comprises 15 residues. CDR3 residues: CASSTRQGARGELFF. The DNA of the CDR3 is TGTGCCAGCAGCACCAGACAGGGCGCCCGGGGGGAGCTGTTTTTT.

This chain joins TRBV12-3 or TRBV12-4 and TRBJ2-1, with D perhaps being TRBD1 or TRBD2 (5 bases each). This CDR3 is built from 13 residues. Trimming stripped 4 bases from V and 6 bases from J, with 10 bases between. The CDR3 is CASSSGPLNEQFF. In DNA, the CDR3 is TGTGCCAGCAGTTCGGGACCCCTCAATGAGCAGTTCTTC.

CDR3 sequence: CASSPDGYNTEAFF. The CDR3 DNA sequence: TGTGCCAGCAGCCCCGACGGATATAACACTGAAGCTTTCTTT. V usage is TRBV7-6 and J usage is TRBJ1-1; D gene uncertain. The CDR3 length is 14 residues. The V gene's germline CDR1 is SGHVS and CDR2 FNYEAQ. V dropped 5 bases and J dropped 2 bases, with 12 bases sitting between them.

This rearrangement joins TRBV6-1 to TRBJ2-7, with TRBD2 identical over 15 bases. The J segment lost 5 bases and the V segment lost 6 bases, leaving 11 bases of the junction unmatched. Germline V gene lookup returns CDR1 MNHNS and CDR2 SASEGT. The CDR3 sequence is 17 residues long. The CDR3: CASRLTGLAGGMNEQYF. As DNA, the CDR3 is TGTGCCAGCAGACTTACCGGACTAGCGGGAGGGATGAACGAGCAGTACTTC.

The V gene is TRBV27, the J gene TRBJ2-5; 11 bases line up with TRBD2. The CDR3 covers 15 residues. CDR1 and CDR2 from the germline V gene are MNHEY and SMNVEV (reference sequence). Trimming took 4 bases from V and 5 from J; bases not matched to a gene: 6. CDR3 coding DNA: TGTGCCAGCAGTTCTTCTAGCGGGAGGAGTGAGACCCAGTACTTC. Its translation: CASSSSSGRSETQYF.

This clonotype was found once. The V call is TRBV4-3, the J call TRBJ2-3; D call uncertain. This CDR3 spans 13 amino acids. The germline V gene has CDR1 LGHNA and CDR2 YSLEER. V was pared by 0 bases and J by 4 bases, with 5 bases between. The CDR3 coding sequence is TGCGCCAGCAGCCAAGATCAGTCAGATACGCAGTATTTT. As protein: CASSQDQSDTQYF.

This chain joins TRBV5-4 and TRBJ1-2; possible D gene TRBD1, 5 bases. Looked up from germline, CDR1 is SGHNT and CDR2 is YYREEE (reference sequence). The V gene lost 3 bases and the J gene lost 9 bases, with 9 bases spanning the gap. The length of the CDR3 is 11 residues. The CDR3 protein is CASSSRQSYTF. DNA for the CDR3: TGTGCCAGCAGCTCGAGACAGAGCTACACCTTC.

The CDR3 bases are TGTGCCAGCAGTCTTAGTCGACAAGAGACCCAGTACTTC. This codes for CASSLSRQETQYF. The chain uses TRBV28 and TRBJ2-5; D is unresolved. Germline V gene sequence: CDR1 MDHEN, CDR2 SYDVKM. This CDR3 has 13 amino acids. V was cut by 5 bases and J by 2 bases, with 9 bases left in between.

V is TRBV30 and J is TRBJ2-7; 7 bases align to TRBD2. The V segment lost 5 bases and the J segment 3 bases; nucleotides outside the gene matches: 4. The CDR3 totals 12 residues. From germline, CDR1 is GTSNPN and CDR2 SVGIG (reference sequence). In nucleotides, the CDR3 is TGTGCCTGGTGCCCGGGGGGCTACGAGCAGTACTTC. Its protein product is CAWCPGGYEQYF.

The V gene is TRBV15, the J gene TRBJ2-1; 8 bases map to TRBD1. With V trimmed by 4 bases and J by 4 bases, 6 bases remained unmatched. CDR1 is LNHNV, CDR2 YYDKDF, per germline (reference sequence). The CDR3 contains 15 residues. CDR3 amino acids: CATSTRTGIYNEQFF. In DNA, the CDR3 is TGTGCCACCAGCACGCGGACAGGGATTTACAATGAGCAGTTCTTC.

This clonotype turned up a few times. The V call is TRBV19, the J call TRBJ2-7; TRBD2 aligns across 8 bases. Germline CDR1 LNHDA, CDR2 SQIVND (reference sequence). The V and J ends lost 4 bases and 4 bases, in that order; junction bases with no gene match: 9. This CDR3 comprises 15 residues. CDR3 in amino acids: CASSTLSGGPYEQYF. The DNA for the CDR3 is TGTGCCAGTAGTACTCTTTCGGGAGGGCCTTACGAGCAGTACTTC.